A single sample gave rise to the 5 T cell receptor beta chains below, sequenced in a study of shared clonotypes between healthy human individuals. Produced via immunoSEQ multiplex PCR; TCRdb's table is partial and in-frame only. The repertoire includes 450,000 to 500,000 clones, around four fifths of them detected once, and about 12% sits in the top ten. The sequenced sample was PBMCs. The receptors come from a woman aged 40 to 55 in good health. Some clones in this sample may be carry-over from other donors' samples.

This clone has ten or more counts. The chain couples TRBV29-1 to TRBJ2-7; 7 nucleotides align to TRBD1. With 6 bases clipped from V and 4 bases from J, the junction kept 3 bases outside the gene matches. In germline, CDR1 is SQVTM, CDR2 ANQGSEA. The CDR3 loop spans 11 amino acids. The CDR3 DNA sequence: TGCAGCGTCTGGGACAGTTACGAGCAGTACTTC. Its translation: CSVWDSYEQYF.

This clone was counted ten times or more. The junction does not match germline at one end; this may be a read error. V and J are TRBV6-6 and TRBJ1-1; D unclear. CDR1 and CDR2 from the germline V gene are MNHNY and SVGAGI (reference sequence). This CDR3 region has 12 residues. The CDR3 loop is CASSLWNTKAFF. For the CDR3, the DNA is TGTGCCAGCTCTTTGTGGAACACTAAAGCTTTCTTT.

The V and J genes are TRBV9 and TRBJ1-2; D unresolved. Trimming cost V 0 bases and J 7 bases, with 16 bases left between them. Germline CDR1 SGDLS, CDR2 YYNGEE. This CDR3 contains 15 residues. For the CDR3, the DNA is TGTGCCAGCAGCGTAGAGCACAGCTTAGCCGGTGGCTACACCTTC. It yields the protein CASSVEHSLAGGYTF.

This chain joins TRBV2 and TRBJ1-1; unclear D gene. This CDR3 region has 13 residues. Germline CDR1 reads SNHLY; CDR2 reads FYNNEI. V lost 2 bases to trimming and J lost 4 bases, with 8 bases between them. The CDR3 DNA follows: TGTGCCAGCAGTGAAATAGGGTCCACTGAAGCTTTCTTT. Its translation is CASSEIGSTEAFF.

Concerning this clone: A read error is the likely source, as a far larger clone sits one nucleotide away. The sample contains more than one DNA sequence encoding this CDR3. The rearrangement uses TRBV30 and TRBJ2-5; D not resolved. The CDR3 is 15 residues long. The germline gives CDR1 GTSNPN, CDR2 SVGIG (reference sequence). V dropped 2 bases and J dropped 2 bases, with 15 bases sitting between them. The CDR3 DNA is TGTGCCTGGAGTCAGTTAGTGGGGTATCAAGAGACCCAGTACTTC. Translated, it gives CAWSQLVGYQETQYF.